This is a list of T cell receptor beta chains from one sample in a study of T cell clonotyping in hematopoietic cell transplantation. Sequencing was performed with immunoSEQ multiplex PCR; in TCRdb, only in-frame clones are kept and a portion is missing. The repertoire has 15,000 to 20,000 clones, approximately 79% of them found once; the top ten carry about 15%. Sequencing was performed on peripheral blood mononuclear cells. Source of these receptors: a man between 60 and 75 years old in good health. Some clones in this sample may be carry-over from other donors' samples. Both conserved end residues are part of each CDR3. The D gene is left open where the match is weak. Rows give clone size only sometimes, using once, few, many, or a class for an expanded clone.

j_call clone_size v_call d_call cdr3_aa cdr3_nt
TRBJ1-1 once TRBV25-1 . CASSDHLTEAFF TGTGCCAGCAGTGATCACCTCACTGAAGCTTTCTTT
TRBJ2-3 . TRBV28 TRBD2 CASSLGLAGPTDTQYF TGTGCCAGCAGTCTGGGACTAGCGGGACCGACAGATACGCAGTATTTT
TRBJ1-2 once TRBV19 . CASSIAAGEFYGYTF TGTGCCAGTAGTATAGCGGCAGGGGAGTTCTATGGCTACACCTTC
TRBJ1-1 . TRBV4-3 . CASSQEHGVTEAFF TGCGCCAGCAGCCAAGAACATGGGGTCACTGAAGCTTTCTTT
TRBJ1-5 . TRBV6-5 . CASSEVLVHQPQHF TGTGCCAGCAGTGAAGTGTTGGTGCATCAGCCCCAGCATTTT
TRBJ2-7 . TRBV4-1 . CASSQMTSYEQYF TGCGCCAGCAGCCAAATGACTTCCTACGAGCAGTACTTC
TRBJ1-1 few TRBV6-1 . CASSGGNLNTEAFF TGTGCCAGCAGTGGAGGGAACCTAAACACTGAAGCTTTCTTT
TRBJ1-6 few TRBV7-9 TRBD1 CASSLQGGLDSPLHF TGTGCCAGCAGCTTACAGGGGGGGTTGGATTCACCCCTCCACTTT
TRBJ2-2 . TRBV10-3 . CAISESRTGELFF TGTGCCATCAGTGAGTCTCGGACCGGGGAGCTGTTTTTT
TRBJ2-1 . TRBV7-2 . CASSLVGSIWAHNEQFF TGTGCCAGCAGCTTAGTTGGGTCGATTTGGGCACACAATGAGCAGTTCTTC
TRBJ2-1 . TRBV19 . CASSIGDRIADEQFF TGTGCCAGTAGTATAGGAGACAGGATCGCCGATGAGCAGTTCTTC
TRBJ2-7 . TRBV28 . CASSTPGSREQYF TGTGCCAGCAGTACCCCCGGGAGTCGCGAGCAGTACTTC
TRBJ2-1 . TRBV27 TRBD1 CASKVKTGGDFKQFF TGTGCCAGCAAAGTAAAGACAGGGGGGGATTTTAAGCAGTTCTTC
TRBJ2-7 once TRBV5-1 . CASSLERDPQYF TGCGCCAGCAGCTTGGAAAGGGACCCGCAGTACTTC
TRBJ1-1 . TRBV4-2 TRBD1 CASSYSRGGIKAFF TGTGCCAGCAGCTACTCCCGAGGGGGCATTAAAGCTTTCTTT
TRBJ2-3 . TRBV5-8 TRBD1 CASKTGGTDTQYF TGTGCCAGCAAGACAGGGGGCACAGATACGCAGTATTTT
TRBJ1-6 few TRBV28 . CASTPNSENSPLHF TGTGCCAGCACCCCAAACTCCGAAAATTCACCCCTCCACTTT
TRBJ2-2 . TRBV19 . CASSPHGVEGNTGELFF TGTGCCAGTAGCCCCCATGGGGTTGAGGGGAACACCGGGGAGCTGTTTTTT
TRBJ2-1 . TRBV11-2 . CASSRIGGNEQFF TGTGCCAGCAGCCGGATCGGAGGAAATGAGCAGTTCTTC
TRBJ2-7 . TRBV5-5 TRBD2 CASSPGLAESSYEQYF TGTGCCAGCAGCCCGGGACTAGCGGAAAGCTCCTACGAGCAGTACTTC
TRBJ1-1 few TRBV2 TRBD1 CASSGGQGQDTEAFF TGTGCCAGCAGTGGGGGACAGGGTCAAGACACTGAAGCTTTCTTT
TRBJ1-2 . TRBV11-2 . CASSLIGQLANYGYTF TGTGCCAGCAGCTTAATCGGACAACTAGCGAACTATGGCTACACCTTC
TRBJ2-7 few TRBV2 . CASSWTAYEQYF TGTGCCAGCAGCTGGACAGCTTACGAGCAGTACTTC
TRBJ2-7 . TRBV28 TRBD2 CASSFSRTSVTYEQYF TGTGCCAGCAGTTTTTCGAGGACTAGCGTAACCTACGAGCAGTACTTC
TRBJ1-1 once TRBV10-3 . CAISESGQGRDTEAFF TGTGCCATCAGTGAGTCGGGTCAGGGGCGGGACACTGAAGCTTTCTTT
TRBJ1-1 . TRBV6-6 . CASTTRGQNTEAFF TGTGCCAGCACCACCAGGGGCCAGAACACTGAAGCTTTCTTT
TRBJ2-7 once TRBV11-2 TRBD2 CASSLVGAGDEQYF TGTGCCAGCAGCTTAGTAGGGGCGGGGGACGAGCAGTACTTC
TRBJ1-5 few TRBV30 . CAWSVGQPQHF TGTGCCTGGAGTGTCGGTCAGCCCCAGCATTTT
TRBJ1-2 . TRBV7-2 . CASSTESQNYGYTF TGTGCCAGCAGCACAGAGTCCCAAAACTATGGCTACACCTTC
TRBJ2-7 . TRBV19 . CASSIGVHEQYF TGTGCCAGTAGCATAGGGGTCCACGAGCAGTACTTC
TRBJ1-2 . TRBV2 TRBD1 CASSPRDRGLYTF TGTGCCAGCAGTCCTCGGGACAGGGGATTGTACACCTTC
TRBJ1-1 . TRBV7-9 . CAGLPGHTNTEAFF TGTGCCGGTCTACCGGGACATACGAACACTGAAGCTTTCTTT
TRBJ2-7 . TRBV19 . CGQSHNYEQYF TGTGGGCAAAGCCATAACTACGAGCAGTACTTC
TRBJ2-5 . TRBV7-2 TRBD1 CASRGRTGQETQYF TGTGCCAGCAGGGGGAGGACAGGGCAAGAGACCCAGTACTTC
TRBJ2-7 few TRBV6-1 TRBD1 CASSETTGSDEQYF TGTGCCAGCAGCGAGACGACAGGGTCCGACGAGCAGTACTTC
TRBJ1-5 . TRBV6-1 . CASNDQPNQPQHF TGTGCCAGCAACGACCAACCCAATCAGCCCCAGCATTTT
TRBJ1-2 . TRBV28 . CASLDRGDYGYTF TGTGCCAGTCTGGACCGGGGTGACTATGGCTACACCTTC
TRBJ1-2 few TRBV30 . CAWSAAPGYGYTF TGTGCCTGGAGTGCTGCCCCGGGCTATGGCTACACCTTC
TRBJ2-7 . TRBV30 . CAWSNPAPSYEQYF TGTGCCTGGAGCAATCCGGCACCCTCCTACGAGCAGTACTTC
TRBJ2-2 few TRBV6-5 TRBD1 CASNKQGFDTGELFF TGTGCCAGCAACAAACAGGGGTTCGACACCGGGGAGCTGTTTTTT
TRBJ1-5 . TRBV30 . CAWNSGANQPQHF TGTGCCTGGAATTCAGGGGCAAATCAGCCCCAGCATTTT
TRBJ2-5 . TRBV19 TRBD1 CASSIGAGQGVETQYF TGTGCCAGTAGTATTGGGGCGGGACAGGGGGTTGAGACCCAGTACTTC
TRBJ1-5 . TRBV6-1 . CASSEVGQPQHF TGTGCCAGCAGTGAAGTAGGACAGCCCCAGCATTTT
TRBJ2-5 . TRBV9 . CASSVEPGVATQYF TGTGCCAGCAGCGTAGAGCCGGGAGTTGCGACCCAGTACTTC
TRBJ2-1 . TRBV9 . CASSPMGYNEQFF TGTGCCAGCAGCCCAATGGGGTACAATGAGCAGTTCTTC
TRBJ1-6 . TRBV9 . CASRSGYGNSPLHF TGTGCCAGCAGGTCAGGGTATGGTAATTCACCCCTCCACTTT
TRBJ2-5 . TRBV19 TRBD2 CASAPSGQETQYF TGTGCCAGTGCCCCTAGCGGCCAAGAGACCCAGTACTTC
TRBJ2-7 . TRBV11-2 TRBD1 CASSLGQGTYEQYF TGTGCCAGCAGCTTAGGACAGGGGACCTACGAGCAGTACTTC
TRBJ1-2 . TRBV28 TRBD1 CASTDRGDYGYTF TGTGCCAGCACCGACAGGGGGGACTATGGCTACACCTTC
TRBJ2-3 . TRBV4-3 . CASSPGLTDTQYF TGCGCCAGCAGCCCTGGACTCACAGATACGCAGTATTTT
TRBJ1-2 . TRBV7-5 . CARSLQILSVYGYTF TGTGCCAGAAGCCTTCAGATATTGTCGGTGTATGGCTACACCTTC
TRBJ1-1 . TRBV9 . CASSDQGEAFF TGTGCCAGCAGCGACCAGGGTGAAGCTTTCTTT
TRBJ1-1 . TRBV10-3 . CAITRQIDLNTEAFF TGTGCCATCACTCGACAGATCGATCTGAACACTGAAGCTTTCTTT
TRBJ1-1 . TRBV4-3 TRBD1 CASSQDFRTGKAFF TGCGCCAGCAGCCAAGATTTTCGGACAGGTAAAGCTTTCTTT
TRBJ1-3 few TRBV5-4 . CASSFPTETGNTIYF TGTGCCAGCAGCTTTCCGACAGAGACTGGAAACACCATATATTTT
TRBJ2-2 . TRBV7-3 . CASSLVGNTGELFF TGTGCCAGCAGCTTAGTGGGGAACACCGGGGAGCTGTTTTTT